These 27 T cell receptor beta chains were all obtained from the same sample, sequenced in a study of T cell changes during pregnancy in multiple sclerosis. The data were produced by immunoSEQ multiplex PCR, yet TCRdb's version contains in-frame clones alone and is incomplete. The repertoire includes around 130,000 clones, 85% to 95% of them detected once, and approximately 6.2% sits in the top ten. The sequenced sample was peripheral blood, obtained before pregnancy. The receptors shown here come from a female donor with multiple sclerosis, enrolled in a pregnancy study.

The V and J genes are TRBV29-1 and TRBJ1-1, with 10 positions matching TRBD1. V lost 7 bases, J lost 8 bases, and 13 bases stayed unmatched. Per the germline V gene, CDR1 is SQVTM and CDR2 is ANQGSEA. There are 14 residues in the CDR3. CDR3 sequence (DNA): TGCAGCGCAACGACCGGGACAGGGGTCGGGGAAGCTTTCTTT. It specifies CSATTGTGVGEAFF.

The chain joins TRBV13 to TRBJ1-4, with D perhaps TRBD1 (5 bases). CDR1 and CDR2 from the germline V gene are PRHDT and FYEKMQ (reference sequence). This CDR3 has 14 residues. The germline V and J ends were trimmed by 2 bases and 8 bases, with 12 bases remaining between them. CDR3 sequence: CASSLRQGGEKLFF. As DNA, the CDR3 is TGTGCCAGCAGCTTACGGCAGGGAGGGGAAAAACTGTTTTTT.

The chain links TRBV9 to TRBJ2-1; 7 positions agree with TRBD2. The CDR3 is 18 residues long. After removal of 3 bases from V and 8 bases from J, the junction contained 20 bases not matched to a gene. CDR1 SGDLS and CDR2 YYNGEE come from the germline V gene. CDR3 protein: CASSGDPLEAGLVHEQFF. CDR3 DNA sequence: TGTGCCAGCAGCGGAGACCCTCTTGAAGCGGGACTGGTCCATGAGCAGTTCTTC.

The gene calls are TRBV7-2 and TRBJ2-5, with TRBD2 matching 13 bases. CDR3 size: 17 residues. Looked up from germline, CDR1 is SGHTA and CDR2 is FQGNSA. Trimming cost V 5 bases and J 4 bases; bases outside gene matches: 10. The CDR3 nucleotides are TGTGCCAGCAGCCCCGGGACTAGCGGGGCCCCGGGAGAGACCCAGTACTTC. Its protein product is CASSPGTSGAPGETQYF.

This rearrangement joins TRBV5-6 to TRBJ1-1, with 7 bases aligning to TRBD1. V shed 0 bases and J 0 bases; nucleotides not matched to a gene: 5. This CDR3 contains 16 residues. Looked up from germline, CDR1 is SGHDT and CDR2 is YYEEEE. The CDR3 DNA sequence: TGTGCCAGCAGCTTGGCGGGCACAGGGGTGAACACTGAAGCTTTCTTT. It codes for CASSLAGTGVNTEAFF.

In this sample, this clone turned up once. For the CDR3, the DNA is TGTGCCAGTTTCCGGACAGGGGGAAAACTGTTTTTT. It specifies CASFRTGGKLFF. This chain connects TRBV19 to TRBJ1-4, with TRBD1 matching 10 bases. Trimming at V came to 8 bases and at J to 10 bases, leaving 4 bases not matched to a gene. Germline CDR1 is LNHDA and CDR2 is SQIVND (reference sequence). The CDR3 is made up of 12 amino acids.

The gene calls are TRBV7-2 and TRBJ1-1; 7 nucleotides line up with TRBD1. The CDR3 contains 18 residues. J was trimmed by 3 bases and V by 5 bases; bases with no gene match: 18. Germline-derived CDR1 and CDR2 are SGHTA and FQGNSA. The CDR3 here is CASSKARFDRVRDTEAFF. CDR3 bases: TGTGCCAGCAGCAAGGCCCGGTTCGACAGGGTAAGAGACACTGAAGCTTTCTTT.

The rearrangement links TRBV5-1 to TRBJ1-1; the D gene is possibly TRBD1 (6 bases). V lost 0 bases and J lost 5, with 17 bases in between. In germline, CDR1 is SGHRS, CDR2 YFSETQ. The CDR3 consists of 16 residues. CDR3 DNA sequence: TGCGCCAGCAGCTTGGAACAGGGAACCTTCGGAACTGAAGCTTTCTTT. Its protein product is CASSLEQGTFGTEAFF.

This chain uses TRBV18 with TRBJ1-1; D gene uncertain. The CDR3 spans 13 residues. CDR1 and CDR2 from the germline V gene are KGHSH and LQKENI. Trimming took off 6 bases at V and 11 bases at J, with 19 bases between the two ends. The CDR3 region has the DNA TGTGCCAGCTCCCCGCCCGGGGTCGGGCTGGCTTTCTTT. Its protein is CASSPPGVGLAFF. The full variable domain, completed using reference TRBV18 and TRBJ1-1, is NAGVMQNPRHLVRRRGQEARLRCSPMKGHSHVYWYRQLPEEGLKFMVYLQKENIIDESGMPKERFSAEFPKEGPSILRIQQVVRGDSAAYFCASSPPGVGLAFFGQGTRLTVV.

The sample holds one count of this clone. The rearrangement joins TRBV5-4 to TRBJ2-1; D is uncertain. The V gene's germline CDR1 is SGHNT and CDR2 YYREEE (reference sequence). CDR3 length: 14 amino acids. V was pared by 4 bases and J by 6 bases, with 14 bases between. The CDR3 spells CASSAPKLPNEQFF. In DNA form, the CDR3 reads TGTGCCAGCAGCGCCCCCAAGCTACCCAATGAGCAGTTCTTC.

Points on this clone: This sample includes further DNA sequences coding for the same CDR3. CDR3 nucleotide sequence: TGCGCCAGCAGCTTGGGGCAGGGGGCCTATGGCTACACCTTC. Its translation: CASSLGQGAYGYTF. The J gene is TRBJ1-2, the V gene TRBV5-1; 8 bases align to TRBD1. The CDR3 contains 14 residues. Unmatched junction bases numbered 2, after V lost 0 bases and J lost 4 bases. From germline, CDR1 is SGHRS and CDR2 YFSETQ.

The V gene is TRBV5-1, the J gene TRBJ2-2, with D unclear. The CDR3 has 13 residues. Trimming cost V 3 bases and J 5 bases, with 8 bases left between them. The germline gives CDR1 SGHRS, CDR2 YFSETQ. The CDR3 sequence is CASSYSLTGELFF. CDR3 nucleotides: TGCGCCAGCAGCTACAGTTTGACCGGGGAGCTGTTTTTT.

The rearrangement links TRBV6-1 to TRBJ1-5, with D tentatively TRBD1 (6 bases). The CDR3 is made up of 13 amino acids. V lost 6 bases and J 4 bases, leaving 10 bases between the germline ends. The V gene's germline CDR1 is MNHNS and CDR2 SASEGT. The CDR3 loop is CASRGGANQPQHF. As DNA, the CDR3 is TGTGCCAGCAGAGGGGGGGCGAATCAGCCCCAGCATTTT.

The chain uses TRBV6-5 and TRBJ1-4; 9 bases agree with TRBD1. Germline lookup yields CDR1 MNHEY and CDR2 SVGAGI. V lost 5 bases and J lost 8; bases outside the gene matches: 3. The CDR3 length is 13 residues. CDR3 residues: CASSEGTGEKLFF. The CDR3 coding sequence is TGTGCCAGCAGTGAAGGGACAGGGGAAAAACTGTTTTTT.

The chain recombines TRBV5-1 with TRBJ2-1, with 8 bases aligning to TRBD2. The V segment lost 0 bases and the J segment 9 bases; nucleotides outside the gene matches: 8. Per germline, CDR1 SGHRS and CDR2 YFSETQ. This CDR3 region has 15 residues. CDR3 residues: CASSLVALADSEQFF. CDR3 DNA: TGCGCCAGCAGCTTGGTTGCACTAGCGGACAGTGAGCAGTTCTTC.

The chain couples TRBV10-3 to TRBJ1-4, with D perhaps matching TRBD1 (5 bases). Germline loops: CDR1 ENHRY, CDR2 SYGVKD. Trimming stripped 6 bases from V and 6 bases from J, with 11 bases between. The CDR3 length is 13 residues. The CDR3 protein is CAISRDSDEKLFF. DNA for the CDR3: TGTGCCATCAGCAGGGATTCCGATGAAAAACTGTTTTTT.

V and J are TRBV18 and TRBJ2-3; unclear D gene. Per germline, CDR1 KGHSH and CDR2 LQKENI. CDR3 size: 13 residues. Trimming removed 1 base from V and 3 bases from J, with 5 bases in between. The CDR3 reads CASSPLRTDTQYF. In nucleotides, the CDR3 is TGTGCCAGCTCACCACTTAGAACAGATACGCAGTATTTT.

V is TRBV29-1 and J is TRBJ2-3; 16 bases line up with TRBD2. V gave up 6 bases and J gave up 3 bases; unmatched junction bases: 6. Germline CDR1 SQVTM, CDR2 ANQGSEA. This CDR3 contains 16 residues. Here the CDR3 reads CSVVGTSGRATDTQYF. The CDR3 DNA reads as TGCAGCGTGGTCGGGACTAGCGGGAGGGCTACAGATACGCAGTATTTT.

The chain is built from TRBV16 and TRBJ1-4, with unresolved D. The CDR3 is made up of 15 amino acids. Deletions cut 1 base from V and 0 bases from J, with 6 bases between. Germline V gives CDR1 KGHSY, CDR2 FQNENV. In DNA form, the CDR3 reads TGTGCCAGCAGCCAATTCCCAGCAACTAATGAAAAACTGTTTTTT. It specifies CASSQFPATNEKLFF.

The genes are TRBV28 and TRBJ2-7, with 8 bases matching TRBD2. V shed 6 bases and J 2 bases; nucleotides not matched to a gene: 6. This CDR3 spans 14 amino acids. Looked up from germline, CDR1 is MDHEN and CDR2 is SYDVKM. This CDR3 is CASRVAGPTYEQYF. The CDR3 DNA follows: TGTGCCAGCAGGGTAGCGGGACCAACCTACGAGCAGTACTTC.

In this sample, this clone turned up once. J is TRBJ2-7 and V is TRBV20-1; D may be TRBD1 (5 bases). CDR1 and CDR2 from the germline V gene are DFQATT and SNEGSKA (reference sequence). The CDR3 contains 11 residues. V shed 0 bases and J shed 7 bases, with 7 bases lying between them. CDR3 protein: CSARETVEQYF. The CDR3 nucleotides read TGCAGTGCTAGAGAGACAGTTGAGCAGTACTTC.

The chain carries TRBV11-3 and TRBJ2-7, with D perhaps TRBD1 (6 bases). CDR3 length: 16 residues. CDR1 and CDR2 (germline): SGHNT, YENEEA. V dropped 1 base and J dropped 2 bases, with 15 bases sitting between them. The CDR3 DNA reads TGTGCCAGCAGCTTAGGTGGTCCGGACAGTGCCTACGAGCAGTACTTC. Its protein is CASSLGGPDSAYEQYF.

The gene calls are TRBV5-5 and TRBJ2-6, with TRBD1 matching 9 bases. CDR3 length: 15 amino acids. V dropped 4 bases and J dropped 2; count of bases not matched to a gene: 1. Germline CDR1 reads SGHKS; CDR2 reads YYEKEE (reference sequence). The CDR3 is CASSRTGAGANVLTF. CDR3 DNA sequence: TGTGCCAGCAGCCGGACAGGGGCTGGGGCCAACGTCCTGACTTTC.

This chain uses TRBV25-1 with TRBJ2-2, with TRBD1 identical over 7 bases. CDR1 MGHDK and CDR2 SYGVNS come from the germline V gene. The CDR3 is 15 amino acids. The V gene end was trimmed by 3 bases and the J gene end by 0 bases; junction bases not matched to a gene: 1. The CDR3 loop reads CASSDDRANTGELFF. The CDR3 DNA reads TGTGCCAGCAGTGACGACAGGGCGAACACCGGGGAGCTGTTTTTT.

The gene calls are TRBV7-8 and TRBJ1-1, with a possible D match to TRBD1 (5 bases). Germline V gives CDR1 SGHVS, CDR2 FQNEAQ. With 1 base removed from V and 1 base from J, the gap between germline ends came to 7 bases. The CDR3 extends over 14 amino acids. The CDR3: CASSLERGNTEAFF. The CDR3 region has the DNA TGTGCCAGCAGCTTAGAAAGGGGGAACACTGAAGCTTTCTTT.

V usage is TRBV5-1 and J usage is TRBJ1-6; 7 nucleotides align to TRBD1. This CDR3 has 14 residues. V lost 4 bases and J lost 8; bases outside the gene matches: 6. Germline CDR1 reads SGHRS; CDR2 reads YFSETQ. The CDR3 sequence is CASSPGQSDSPLHF. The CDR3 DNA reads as TGCGCCAGCAGCCCGGGACAGAGTGATTCACCCCTCCACTTT. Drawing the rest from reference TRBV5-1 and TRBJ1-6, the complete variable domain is KAGVTQTPRYLIKTRGQQVTLSCSPISGHRSVSWYQQTPGQGLQFLFEYFSETQRNKGNFPGRFSGRQFSNSRSEMNVSTLELGDSALYLCASSPGQSDSPLHFGNGTRLTVT.

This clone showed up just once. Here the CDR3 reads CAWSGPTGQGYPSTDTQYF. The CDR3 DNA is TGTGCCTGGAGTGGACCAACGGGACAGGGCTATCCTAGCACAGATACGCAGTATTTT. This chain joins TRBV30 and TRBJ2-3; 9 bases match TRBD1. Trimming removed 1 base from V and 0 bases from J; junction bases left unmatched: 14. The CDR3 length is 19 residues. The germline gives CDR1 GTSNPN, CDR2 SVGIG (reference sequence).